The subject of this entry is one T cell receptor (beta chain). This entry is derived from a study of blood T cell repertoires in COVID-19. The assay was immunoSEQ multiplex PCR, and TCRdb's table has in-frame clones only and misses some. The sample holds roughly 190,000 clones, roughly four fifths seen once. This CDR3 contains 13 residues. Germline V gives CDR1 KGHDR, CDR2 SFDVKD. V lost 3 bases and J lost 3, with 8 bases in between. This TCR derives from a woman in her thirties or forties with acute or convalescent COVID-19. The V and J genes are TRBV24-1 and TRBJ2-7; tentative D call: TRBD2 (5 bases). Sequenced material: peripheral blood. This CDR3 is CATSDAGLYEQYF. DNA of the CDR3: TGTGCCACCAGTGATGCGGGTCTCTACGAGCAGTACTTC.